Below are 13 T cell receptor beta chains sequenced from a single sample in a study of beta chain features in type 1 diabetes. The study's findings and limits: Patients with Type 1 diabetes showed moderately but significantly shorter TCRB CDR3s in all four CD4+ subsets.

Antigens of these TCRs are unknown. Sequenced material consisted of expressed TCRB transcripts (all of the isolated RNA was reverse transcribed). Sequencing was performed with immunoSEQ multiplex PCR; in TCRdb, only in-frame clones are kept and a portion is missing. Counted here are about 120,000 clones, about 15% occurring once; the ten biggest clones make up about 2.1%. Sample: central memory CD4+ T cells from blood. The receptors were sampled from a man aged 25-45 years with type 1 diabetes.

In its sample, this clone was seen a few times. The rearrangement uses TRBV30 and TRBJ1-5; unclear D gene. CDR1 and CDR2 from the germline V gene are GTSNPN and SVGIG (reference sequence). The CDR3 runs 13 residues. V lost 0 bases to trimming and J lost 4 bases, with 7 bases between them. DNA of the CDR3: TGTGCCTGGAGTGTGGGGTTGAATCAGCCCCAGCATTTT. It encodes CAWSVGLNQPQHF.

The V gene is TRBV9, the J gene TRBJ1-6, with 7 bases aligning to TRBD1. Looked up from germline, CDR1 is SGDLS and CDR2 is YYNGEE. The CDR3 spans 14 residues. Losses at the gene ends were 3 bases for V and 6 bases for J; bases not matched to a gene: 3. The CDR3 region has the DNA TGTGCCAGCAGCGAGGGACAGCCTAATTCACCCCTCCACTTT. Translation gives CASSEGQPNSPLHF. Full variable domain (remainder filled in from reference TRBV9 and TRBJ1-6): DSGVTQTPKHLITATGQRVTLRCSPRSGDLSVYWYQQSLDQGLQFLIQYYNGEERAKGNILERFSAQQFPDLHSELNLSSLELGDSALYFCASSEGQPNSPLHFGNGTRLTVT.

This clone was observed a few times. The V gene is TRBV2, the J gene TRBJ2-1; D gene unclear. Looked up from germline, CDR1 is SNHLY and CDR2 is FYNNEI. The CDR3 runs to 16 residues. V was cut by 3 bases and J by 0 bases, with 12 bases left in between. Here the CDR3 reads CASSEMGSDSYNEQFF. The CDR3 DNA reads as TGTGCCAGCAGTGAGATGGGCTCAGACTCCTACAATGAGCAGTTCTTC.

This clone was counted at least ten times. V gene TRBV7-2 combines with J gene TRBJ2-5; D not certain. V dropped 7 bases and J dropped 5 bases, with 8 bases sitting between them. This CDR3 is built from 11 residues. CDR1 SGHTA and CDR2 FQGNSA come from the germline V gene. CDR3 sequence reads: CASTSLETQYF. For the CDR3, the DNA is TGTGCCAGCACCTCTCTTGAGACCCAGTACTTC.

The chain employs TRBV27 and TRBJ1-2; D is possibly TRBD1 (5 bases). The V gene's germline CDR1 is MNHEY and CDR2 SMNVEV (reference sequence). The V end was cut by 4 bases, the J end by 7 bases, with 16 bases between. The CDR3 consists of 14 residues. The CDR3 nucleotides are TGTGCCAGCAGTTCGGTTAGGGGAAGCGGTGGCTACACCTTC. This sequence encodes CASSSVRGSGGYTF.

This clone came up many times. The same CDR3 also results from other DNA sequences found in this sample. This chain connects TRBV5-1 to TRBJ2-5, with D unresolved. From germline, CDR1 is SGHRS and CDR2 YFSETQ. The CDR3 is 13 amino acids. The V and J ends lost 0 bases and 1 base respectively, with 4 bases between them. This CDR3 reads CASSLGGQETQYF. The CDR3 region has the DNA TGCGCCAGCAGCTTGGGTGGCCAAGAGACCCAGTACTTC.

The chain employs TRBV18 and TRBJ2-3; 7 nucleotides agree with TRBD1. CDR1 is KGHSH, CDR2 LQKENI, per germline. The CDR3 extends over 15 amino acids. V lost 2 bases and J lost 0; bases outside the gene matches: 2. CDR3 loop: CASSPDRASTDTQYF. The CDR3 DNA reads TGTGCCAGCTCACCAGACAGGGCGAGCACAGATACGCAGTATTTT.

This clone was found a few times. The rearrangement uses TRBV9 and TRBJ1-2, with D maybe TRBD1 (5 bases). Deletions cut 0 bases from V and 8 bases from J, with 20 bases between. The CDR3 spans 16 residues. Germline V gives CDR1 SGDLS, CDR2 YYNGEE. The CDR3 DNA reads TGTGCCAGCAGCGTAGAATCAACTAGGGGCGGCCAAGGCTACACCTTC. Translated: CASSVESTRGGQGYTF.

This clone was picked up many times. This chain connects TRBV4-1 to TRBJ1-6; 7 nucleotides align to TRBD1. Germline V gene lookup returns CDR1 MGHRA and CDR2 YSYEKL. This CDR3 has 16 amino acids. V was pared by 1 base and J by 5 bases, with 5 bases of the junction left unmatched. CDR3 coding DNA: TGCGCCAGCAGCCAAGGCAGGGGGTTCAATAATTCACCCCTCCACTTT. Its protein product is CASSQGRGFNNSPLHF.

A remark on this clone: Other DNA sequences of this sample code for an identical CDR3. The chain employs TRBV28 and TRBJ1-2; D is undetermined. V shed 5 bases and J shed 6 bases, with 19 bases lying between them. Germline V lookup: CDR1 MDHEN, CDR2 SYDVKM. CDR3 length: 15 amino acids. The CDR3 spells CASSQRLRVENGYTF. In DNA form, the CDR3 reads TGTGCCAGCAGTCAGCGACTACGGGTTGAGAATGGCTACACCTTC.

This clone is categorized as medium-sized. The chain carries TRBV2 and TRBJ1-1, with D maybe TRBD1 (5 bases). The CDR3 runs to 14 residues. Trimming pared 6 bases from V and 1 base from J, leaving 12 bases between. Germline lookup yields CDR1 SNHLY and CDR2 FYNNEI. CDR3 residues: CASSAQGSNTEAFF. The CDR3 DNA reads TGTGCCAGCAGCGCCCAGGGCTCGAACACTGAAGCTTTCTTT.

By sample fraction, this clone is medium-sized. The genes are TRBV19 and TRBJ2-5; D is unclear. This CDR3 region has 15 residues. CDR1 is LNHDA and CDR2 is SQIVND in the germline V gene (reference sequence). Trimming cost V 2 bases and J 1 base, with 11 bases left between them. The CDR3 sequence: CASSISAPTQETQYF. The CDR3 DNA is TGTGCCAGTAGTATATCGGCACCTACCCAAGAGACCCAGTACTTC.

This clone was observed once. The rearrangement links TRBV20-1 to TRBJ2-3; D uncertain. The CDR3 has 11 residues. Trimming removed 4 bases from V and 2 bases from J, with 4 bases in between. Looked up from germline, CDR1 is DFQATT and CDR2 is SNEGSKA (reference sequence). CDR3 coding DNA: TGCAGTGCTATATCCACAGATACGCAGTATTTT. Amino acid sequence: CSAISTDTQYF.